Reported below is one T cell receptor beta chain. It has no known antigen specificity. Qualities for individual bases were not recorded, and no much larger clone is one base off. The data are from a study of blood T cell repertoires in COVID-19 (dated by TCRdb to 2019 to 2021). Describing the broader study: The collaborator samples originated in the United States, Italy and Spain and spanned the acute and convalescent phases of COVID-19. A freely available public database, intended as a resource for researchers studying the immune response to SARS-CoV-2, is where the repertoires were released. The dataset comprised deeply sampled blood TCRbeta repertoires from subjects exposed to, actively infected with, or recovered from COVID-19. Where available, HLA class I and class II types were obtained from metadata supplied by the sample provider rather than from assay-based typing. A de-identified subject ID, COVID-19 status, age in years and sex were almost always included in the sample metadata. The prospective study material was composed of cDNA or gDNA derived from T cells, B-cell-depleted T cells, or PBMCs. Samples were obtained from the ongoing ImmuneRACE study (first 160 participants) and from over 1,000 subjects provided by 6 global collaborators.

General conclusions and limits of the study: The quantity of clinical and demographic metadata differed by source and by participant and was supplied without curation.

From its cysteine to its phenylalanine, the CDR3 spans 15 amino acids. Kept here is only the CDR3 DNA, which spans 45 bases and is read in frame from base 1. CDR1 and CDR2 (SGDLS, YYNGEE) derive from the germline V gene. V is clipped by 0 bases and J by 4 bases, and the sequence between their germline boundaries is 14 bases long. TCRbeta CDR3 regions were amplified from genomic DNA by means of the immunoSEQ Assay, a bias-controlled multiplex PCR. As for the original processing: Within the assay, amplification of reference gene primers was used to estimate how many nucleated cells each sample contained. Sequence reads were collapsed and filtered to measure the absolute abundance of every unique TCRbeta CDR3 rearrangement. For each sample, productive Simpson clonality was calculated by taking the square root of Simpson's diversity index across productive rearrangements. TCRdb limited this immuneACCESS table to in-frame rearrangements with V and J called. A share of clones is missing; checked studies link under half to unresolved V genes, and the rest is unexplained. V and J calls and clone size follow that table, whereas D and trimming were derived from the DNA. Recorded for this sample are 200,000 to 300,000 clones; roughly 86% of them occurred a single time. The ten top clones hold 2% to 3% of the sample.

Whole blood was collected in K2EDTA tubes by collaborating institutions according to the institutions' own protocols. Collaborator samples were shipped for TCRbeta analysis as frozen whole blood, isolated PBMCs, or DNA extracted from either sample type. This TCR was sampled from a woman between 50 and 59 years old with acute or convalescent COVID-19. Source material: peripheral blood. The receptor chain draws on TRBV9 and TRBJ2-7; a weak D assignment points to TRBD2 (7 bases agree). CDR3 sequence: CASSVGPGEGYEQYF. DNA sequence: TGTGCCAGCAGCGTAGGGCCAGGGGAGGGTTACGAGCAGTACTTC.